This entry features one TCR beta chain sequence. The sample is drawn from a study of blood T cell repertoires in COVID-19. For the study at large: Donors in the United States, Italy and Spain gave samples during acute or convalescent COVID-19. PBMCs, B-cell-depleted T cells, or T cells provided the cDNA or gDNA that made up the material.

The CDR3 totals 13 residues. Trimming shortened V by 4 bases and J by 9 bases, and 13 bases separated the two germline ends. Germline CDR1 reads KGHSY; CDR2 reads FQNENV. In the authors' methods: How many nucleated cells were present was estimated from reference gene primer amplification. Using immunoSEQ multiplex PCR, the repertoire was profiled, and TCRdb retains in-frame clones only, with some absent. V and J calls and clone size are those listed in that table; D and trimming were worked out from the DNA. Here the sample spans over 45,000 clones, around 86% being singletons. The source of this sequence is a woman of 80 years or more with active or convalescent COVID-19. Sequenced input: peripheral blood. The chain uses TRBV16 and TRBJ2-1; D is possibly TRBD2 (6 bases). CDR3 protein: CASSPTTSSEQFF. The CDR3 nucleotides read TGTGCCAGCAGCCCTACGACTAGTAGTGAGCAGTTCTTC.